This T cell receptor beta chain derives from a study of OX40 agonist ivuxolimab in advanced cancers. Study overall: Intravenous ivuxolimab at 0.01 to 10 mg/kg was given to patients every 2 weeks.

This clone was counted once. Libraries were prepared by immunoSEQ multiplex PCR; TCRdb keeps only in-frame clonotypes and omits some of them. The sample contains 72,000 or so clones, approximately 86% of which appear only once. Sequenced here: CD4+ or CD8+ T cells sorted from blood, sampled in a trial of the OX40 agonist ivuxolimab. The sequence came from an adult with an advanced solid tumor such as melanoma, head and neck, liver or kidney cancer.

The CDR3 DNA is TGTGCCAGCAGTTTCGACAGACCCAACTATGGCTACACCTTC. It specifies CASSFDRPNYGYTF. The rearrangement joins TRBV6-5 to TRBJ1-2, with a weak D call TRBD1 (5 bases). Germline V gene lookup returns CDR1 MNHEY and CDR2 SVGAGI. V dropped 4 bases and J dropped 2 bases, with 11 bases sitting between them. This CDR3 has 14 residues.